This TCR beta chain was sequenced for a study of identical twins. TCRdb re-called the 5' RACE reads with MiXCR, one entry per CDR3 protein. Of about 890,000 distinct CDR3 sequences in the sample, roughly an eighth were seen once. J lost 13 bases, V lost 3 bases, and 12 bases had no gene match. The CDR3 contains 15 residues. Germline V lookup: CDR1 PRHDT, CDR2 FYEKMQ (reference sequence). These data are also associated with another study on yellow fever vaccine responses in identical twins.

Material for sequencing was PBMCs. The chain carries TRBV13 and TRBJ2-1, with TRBD2 matching 10 bases. This receptor was obtained from a woman aged 18 to 35 in good health. CDR3 sequence: CASSLTGTSDPPQFF. The CDR3 DNA reads TGTGCCAGCAGCTTGACCGGGACTAGCGACCCCCCACAGTTCTTC. Full variable domain (rest looked up from reference TRBV13 and TRBJ2-1): AAGVIQSPRHLIKEKRETATLKCYPIPRHDTVYWYQQGPGQDPQFLISFYEKMQSDKGSIPDRFSAQQFSDYHSELNMSSLELGDSALYFCASSLTGTSDPPQFFGPGTRLTVL.